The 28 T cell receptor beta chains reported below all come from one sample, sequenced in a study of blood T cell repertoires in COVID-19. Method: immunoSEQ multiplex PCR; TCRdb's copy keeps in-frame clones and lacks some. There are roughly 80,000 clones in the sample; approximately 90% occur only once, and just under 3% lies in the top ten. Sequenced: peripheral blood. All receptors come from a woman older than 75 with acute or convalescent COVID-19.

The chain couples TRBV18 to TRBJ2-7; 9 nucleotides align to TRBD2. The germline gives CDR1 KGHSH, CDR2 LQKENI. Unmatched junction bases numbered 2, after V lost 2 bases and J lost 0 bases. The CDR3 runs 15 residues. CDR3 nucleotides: TGTGCCAGCTCACCAGCTAGCGGGGACTCCTACGAGCAGTACTTC. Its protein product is CASSPASGDSYEQYF.

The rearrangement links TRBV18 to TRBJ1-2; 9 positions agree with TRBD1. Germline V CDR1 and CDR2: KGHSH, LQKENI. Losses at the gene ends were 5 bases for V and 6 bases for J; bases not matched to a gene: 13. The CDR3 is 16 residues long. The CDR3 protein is CASSTTMGQGGDGYTF. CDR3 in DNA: TGTGCCAGCTCAACCACCATGGGACAGGGAGGTGATGGCTACACCTTC. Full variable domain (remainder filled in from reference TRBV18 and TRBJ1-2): NAGVMQNPRHLVRRRGQEARLRCSPMKGHSHVYWYRQLPEEGLKFMVYLQKENIIDESGMPKERFSAEFPKEGPSILRIQQVVRGDSAAYFCASSTTMGQGGDGYTFGSGTRLTVV.

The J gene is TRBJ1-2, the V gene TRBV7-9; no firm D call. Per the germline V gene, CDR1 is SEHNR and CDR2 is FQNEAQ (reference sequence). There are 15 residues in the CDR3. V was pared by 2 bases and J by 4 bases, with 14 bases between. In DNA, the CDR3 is TGTGCCAGCAGCTTATCTGACTCCCCCTCCTATGGCTACACCTTC. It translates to CASSLSDSPSYGYTF.

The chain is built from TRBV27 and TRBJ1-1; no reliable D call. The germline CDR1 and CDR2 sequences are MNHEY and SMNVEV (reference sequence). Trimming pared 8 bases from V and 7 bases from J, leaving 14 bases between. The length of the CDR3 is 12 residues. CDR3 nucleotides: TGTGCCAGCTCAAGGAGGACCGGTGAAGCTTTCTTT. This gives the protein CASSRRTGEAFF.

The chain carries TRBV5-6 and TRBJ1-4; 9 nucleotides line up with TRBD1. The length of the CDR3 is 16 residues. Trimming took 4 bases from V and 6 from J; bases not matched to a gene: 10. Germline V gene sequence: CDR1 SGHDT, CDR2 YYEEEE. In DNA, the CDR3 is TGTGCCAGCAGCCCAGGACAGGGGTTTTCGCATGAAAAACTGTTTTTT. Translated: CASSPGQGFSHEKLFF. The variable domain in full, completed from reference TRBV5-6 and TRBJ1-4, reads DAGVTQSPTHLIKTRGQQVTLRCSPKSGHDTVSWYQQALGQGPQFIFQYYEEEERQRGNFPDRFSGHQFPNYSSELNVNALLLGDSALYLCASSPGQGFSHEKLFFGSGTQLSVL.

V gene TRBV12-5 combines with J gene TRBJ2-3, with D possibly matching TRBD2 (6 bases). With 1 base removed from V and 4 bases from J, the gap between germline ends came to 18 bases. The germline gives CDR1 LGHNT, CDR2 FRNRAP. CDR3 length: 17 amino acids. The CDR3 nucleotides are TGTGCTAGTGGTTTGGGACTAACGGGAGTTGAATCAGATACGCAGTATTTT. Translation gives CASGLGLTGVESDTQYF.

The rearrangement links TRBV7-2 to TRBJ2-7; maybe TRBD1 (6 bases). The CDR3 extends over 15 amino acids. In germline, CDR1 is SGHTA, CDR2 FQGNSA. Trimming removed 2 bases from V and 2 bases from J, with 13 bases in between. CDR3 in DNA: TGTGCCAGCAGCTTAACAGGGTTTGGTCCCTACGAGCAGTACTTC. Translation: CASSLTGFGPYEQYF.

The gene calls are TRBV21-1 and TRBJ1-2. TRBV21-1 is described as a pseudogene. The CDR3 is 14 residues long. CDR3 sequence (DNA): TGTGCCAGCATGCCGGGGGGGGGCCCCTATGGCTACACCTTC. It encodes CASMPGGGPYGYTF.

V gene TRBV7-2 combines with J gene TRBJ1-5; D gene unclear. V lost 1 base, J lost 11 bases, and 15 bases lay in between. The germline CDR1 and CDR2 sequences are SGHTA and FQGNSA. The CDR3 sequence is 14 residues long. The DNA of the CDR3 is TGTGCCAGCAGCTTAGTCTTCGACAATTCAGCCCAGCATTTT. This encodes CASSLVFDNSAQHF.

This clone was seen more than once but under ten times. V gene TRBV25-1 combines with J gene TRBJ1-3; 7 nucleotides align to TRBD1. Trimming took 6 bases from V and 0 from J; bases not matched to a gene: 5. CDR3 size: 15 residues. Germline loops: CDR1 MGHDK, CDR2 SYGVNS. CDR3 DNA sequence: TGTGCCAGCAGCCATTCAGGGGGCTCTGGAAACACCATATATTTT. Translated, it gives CASSHSGGSGNTIYF.

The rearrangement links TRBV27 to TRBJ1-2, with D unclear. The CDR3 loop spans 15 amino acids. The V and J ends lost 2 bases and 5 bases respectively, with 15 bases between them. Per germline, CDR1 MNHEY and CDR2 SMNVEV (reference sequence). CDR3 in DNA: TGTGCCAGCAGTTTAAACGCGGCAGCTCCGTATGGCTACACCTTC. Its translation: CASSLNAAAPYGYTF.

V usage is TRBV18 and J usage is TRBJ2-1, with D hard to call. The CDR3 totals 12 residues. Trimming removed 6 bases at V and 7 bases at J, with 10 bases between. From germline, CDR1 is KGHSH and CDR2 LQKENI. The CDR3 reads CASSQASNEQFF. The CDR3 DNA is TGTGCCAGCTCCCAAGCCTCGAATGAGCAGTTCTTC. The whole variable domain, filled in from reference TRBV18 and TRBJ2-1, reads NAGVMQNPRHLVRRRGQEARLRCSPMKGHSHVYWYRQLPEEGLKFMVYLQKENIIDESGMPKERFSAEFPKEGPSILRIQQVVRGDSAAYFCASSQASNEQFFGPGTRLTVL.

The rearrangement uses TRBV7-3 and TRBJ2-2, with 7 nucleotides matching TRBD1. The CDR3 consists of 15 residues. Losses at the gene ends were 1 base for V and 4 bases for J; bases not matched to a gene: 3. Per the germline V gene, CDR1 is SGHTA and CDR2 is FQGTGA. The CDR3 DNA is TGTGCCAGCAGCTTAATGGCAGGGGGCACCGGGGAGCTGTTTTTT. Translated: CASSLMAGGTGELFF.

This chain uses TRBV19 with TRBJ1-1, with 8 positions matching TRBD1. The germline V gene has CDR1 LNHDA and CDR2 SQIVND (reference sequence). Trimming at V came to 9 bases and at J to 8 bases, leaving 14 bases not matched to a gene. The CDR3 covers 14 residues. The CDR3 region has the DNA TGTGCCAGCCTTGGACAGGGCTTTTCAGGGGAAGCTTTCTTT. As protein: CASLGQGFSGEAFF.

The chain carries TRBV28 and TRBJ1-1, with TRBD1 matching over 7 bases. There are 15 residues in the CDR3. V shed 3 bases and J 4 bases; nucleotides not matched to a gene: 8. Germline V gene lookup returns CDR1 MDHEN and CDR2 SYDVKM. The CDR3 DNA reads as TGTGCCAGCAGTTTTGCCGACAGGGTAGTCACTGAAGCTTTCTTT. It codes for CASSFADRVVTEAFF.

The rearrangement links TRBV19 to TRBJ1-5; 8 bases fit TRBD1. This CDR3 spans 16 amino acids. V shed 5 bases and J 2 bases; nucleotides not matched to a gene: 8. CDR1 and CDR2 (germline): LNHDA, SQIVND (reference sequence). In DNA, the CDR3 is TGTGCCAGTAGTTTCTGGACAGGGATGGGCAATCAGCCCCAGCATTTT. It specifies CASSFWTGMGNQPQHF.

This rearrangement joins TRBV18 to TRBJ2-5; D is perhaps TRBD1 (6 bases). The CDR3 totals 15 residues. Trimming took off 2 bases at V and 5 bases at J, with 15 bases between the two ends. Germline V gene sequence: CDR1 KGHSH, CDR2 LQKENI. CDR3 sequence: CASSPAAGASETQYF. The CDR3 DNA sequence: TGTGCCAGCTCACCAGCGGCAGGGGCCTCGGAGACCCAGTACTTC.

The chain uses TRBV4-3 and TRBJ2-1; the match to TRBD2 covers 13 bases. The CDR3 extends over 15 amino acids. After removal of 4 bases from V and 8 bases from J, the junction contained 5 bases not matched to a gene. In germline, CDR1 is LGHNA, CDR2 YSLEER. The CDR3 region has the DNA TGCGCCAGCAGCCCAGAAGGGACTAGCGGGGATGAGCAGTTCTTC. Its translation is CASSPEGTSGDEQFF.

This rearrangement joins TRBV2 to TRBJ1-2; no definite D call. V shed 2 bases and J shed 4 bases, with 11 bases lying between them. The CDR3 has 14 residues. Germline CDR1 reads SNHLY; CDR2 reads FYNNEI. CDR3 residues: CASSETRTLYGYTF. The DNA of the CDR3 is TGTGCCAGCAGTGAAACTAGGACGCTCTATGGCTACACCTTC.

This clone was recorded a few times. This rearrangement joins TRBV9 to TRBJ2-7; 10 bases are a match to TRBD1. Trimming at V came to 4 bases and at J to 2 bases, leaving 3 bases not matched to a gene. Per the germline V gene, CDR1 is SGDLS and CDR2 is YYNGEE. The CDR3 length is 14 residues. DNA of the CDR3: TGTGCCAGCAGCCCAGGACAGGGGGCCTACGAGCAGTACTTC. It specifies CASSPGQGAYEQYF.

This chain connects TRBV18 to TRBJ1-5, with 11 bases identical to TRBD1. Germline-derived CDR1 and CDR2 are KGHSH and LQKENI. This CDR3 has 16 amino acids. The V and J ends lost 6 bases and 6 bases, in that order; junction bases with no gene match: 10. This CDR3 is CASSHGQGARSQPQHF. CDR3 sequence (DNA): TGTGCCAGCTCTCACGGACAGGGGGCAAGGAGTCAGCCCCAGCATTTT.

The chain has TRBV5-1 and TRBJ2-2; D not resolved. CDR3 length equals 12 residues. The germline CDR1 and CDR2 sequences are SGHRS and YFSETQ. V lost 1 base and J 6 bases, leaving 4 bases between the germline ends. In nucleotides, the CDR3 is TGCGCCAGCAGCTTGAGCCCCGGGGAGCTGTTTTTT. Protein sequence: CASSLSPGELFF.

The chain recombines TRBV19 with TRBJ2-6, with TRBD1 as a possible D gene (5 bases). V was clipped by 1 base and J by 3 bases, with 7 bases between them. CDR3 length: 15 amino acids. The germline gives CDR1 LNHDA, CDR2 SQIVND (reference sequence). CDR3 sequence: CASSIARGGANVLTF. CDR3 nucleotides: TGTGCCAGTAGTATAGCTAGGGGTGGGGCCAACGTCCTGACTTTC.

The DNA of the CDR3 is TGTGCCAGCAGGGCAGGGATTTGGGGCTACACCTTC. Encoded protein: CASRAGIWGYTF. The gene calls are TRBV6-5 and TRBJ1-2, with D possibly being TRBD1 (5 bases). V lost 6 bases to trimming and J lost 8 bases, with 13 bases between them. Germline values: CDR1 MNHEY, CDR2 SVGAGI. The length of the CDR3 is 12 residues.

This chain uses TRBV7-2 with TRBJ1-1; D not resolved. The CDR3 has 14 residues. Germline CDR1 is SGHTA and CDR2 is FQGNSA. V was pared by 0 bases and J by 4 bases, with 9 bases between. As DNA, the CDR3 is TGTGCCAGCAGCTTAGCCCGGGGTGCCACTGAAGCTTTCTTT. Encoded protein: CASSLARGATEAFF.

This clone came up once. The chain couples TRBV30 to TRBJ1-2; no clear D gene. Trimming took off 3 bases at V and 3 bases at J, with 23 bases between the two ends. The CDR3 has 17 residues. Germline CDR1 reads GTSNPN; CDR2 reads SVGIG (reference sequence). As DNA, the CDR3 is TGTGCCTGGAGCCCGATGACCCTTTTACATCGGGACTATGGCTACACCTTC. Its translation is CAWSPMTLLHRDYGYTF.

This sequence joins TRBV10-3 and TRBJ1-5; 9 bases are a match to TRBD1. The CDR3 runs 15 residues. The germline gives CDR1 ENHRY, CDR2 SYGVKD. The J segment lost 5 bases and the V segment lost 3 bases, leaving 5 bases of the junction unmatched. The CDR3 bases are TGTGCCATCAGTGACTCGGACAGGGGTTATCAGCCCCAGCATTTT. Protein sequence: CAISDSDRGYQPQHF.

CDR3 nucleotide sequence: TGTGCCAGTAGTAAGAGACAGGGAGGCACTGAAGCTTTCTTT. Translating it yields CASSKRQGGTEAFF. This chain joins TRBV19 and TRBJ1-1, with TRBD1 identical over 7 bases. Germline CDR1 and CDR2: LNHDA and SQIVND (reference sequence). V shed 4 bases and J 4 bases; nucleotides not matched to a gene: 6. The CDR3 has 14 residues.